A single sample gave rise to the 22 T cell receptor beta chains below, sequenced in a study of cytomegalovirus exposure and HLA in healthy donors. Both 60 Vbeta primers and 13 Jbeta primers went into the PCR. Here immunoSEQ multiplex PCR was the method, and the copy in TCRdb shows in-frame clones only, minus some. The top ten hold 2.1% of the sample, which has 150,000 to 180,000 clones, under 80% seen once. Material for sequencing was PBMCs. Every receptor here comes from a man younger than 40 in good health and CMV-seronegative.

CDR3 bases: TGTGCCAGCACTTCCTTACTTATAGCCAAAAACATTCAGTACTTC. Translated: CASTSLLIAKNIQYF. This chain connects TRBV5-6 to TRBJ2-4; D remains ambiguous. Germline loops: CDR1 SGHDT, CDR2 YYEEEE. This CDR3 spans 15 amino acids. V lost 6 bases, J lost 0 bases, and 13 bases lay in between.

This chain connects TRBV19 to TRBJ1-5; 7 nucleotides match TRBD1. The CDR3 runs to 16 residues. Germline V gene data show CDR1 as LNHDA and CDR2 as SQIVND (reference sequence). V was clipped by 3 bases and J by 7 bases; unmatched bases: 12. CDR3 sequence reads: CASSIPPAGGNQPQHF. DNA of the CDR3: TGTGCCAGTAGTATCCCTCCGGCAGGGGGAAACCAGCCCCAGCATTTT.

This clone has just a few counts. The chain carries TRBV5-1 and TRBJ1-5, with a tentative D call TRBD1 (5 bases). The CDR3 runs to 13 residues. The V gene's germline CDR1 is SGHRS and CDR2 YFSETQ. Trimming removed 0 bases at V and 4 bases at J, with 5 bases between. In DNA, the CDR3 is TGCGCCAGCAGCTTGGGACAGAATCAGCCCCAGCATTTT. Its translation is CASSLGQNQPQHF.

This clone was detected a few times. J is TRBJ1-2 and V is TRBV6-6; 7 bases agree with TRBD1. With V trimmed by 4 bases and J by 8 bases, 7 bases remained unmatched. The CDR3 is 13 residues long. Germline V gene sequence: CDR1 MNHNY, CDR2 SVGAGI (reference sequence). The CDR3 is CASSFRDRSGYTF. The DNA for the CDR3 is TGTGCCAGCAGTTTCAGGGACAGATCCGGCTACACCTTC.

The chain recombines TRBV19 with TRBJ2-3; 14 positions agree with TRBD2. Losses at the gene ends were 3 bases for V and 1 base for J; bases not matched to a gene: 0. CDR3 size: 16 residues. The V gene's germline CDR1 is LNHDA and CDR2 SQIVND (reference sequence). The CDR3 DNA is TGTGCCAGTAGTATGACTAGCGGGGGGGGCACAGATACGCAGTATTTT. It specifies CASSMTSGGGTDTQYF. Filled out from reference TRBV19 and TRBJ2-3, the complete variable domain reads DGGITQSPKYLFRKEGQNVTLSCEQNLNHDAMYWYRQDPGQGLRLIYYSQIVNDFQKGDIAEGYSVSREKKESFPLTVTSAQKNPTAFYLCASSMTSGGGTDTQYFGPGTRLTVL.

The chain couples TRBV6-5 to TRBJ2-1; D gene unclear. The CDR3 loop spans 16 amino acids. The germline V gene encodes CDR1 MNHEY and CDR2 SVGAGI. Trimming shortened V by 2 bases and J by 0 bases, and 11 bases separated the two germline ends. The chain's CDR3 is CASSYGSHSSYNEQFF. Here the CDR3 DNA reads TGTGCCAGCAGTTACGGTAGCCATTCCTCCTACAATGAGCAGTTCTTC.

This clone was seen only once. The chain employs TRBV14 and TRBJ1-1, with 8 bases lining up with TRBD1. V shed 1 base, J shed 5 bases, and the junction held 6 bases outside the gene matches. The CDR3 totals 15 residues. The germline gives CDR1 SGHDN, CDR2 FVKESK. CDR3 DNA: TGTGCCAGCAGCCAAGTAACAGGACAGGGAACTGAAGCTTTCTTT. Its protein is CASSQVTGQGTEAFF.

This rearrangement joins TRBV6-5 to TRBJ1-2; 9 positions match TRBD1. The CDR3 extends over 14 amino acids. Germline V gene data show CDR1 as MNHEY and CDR2 as SVGAGI. With V trimmed by 6 bases and J by 4 bases, 6 bases remained unmatched. This CDR3 is CASRDRGGSYGYTF. CDR3 DNA: TGTGCCAGCAGGGACAGGGGTGGTAGCTATGGCTACACCTTC.

V is TRBV5-8 and J is TRBJ2-1, with no clear D. The CDR3 extends over 12 amino acids. From germline, CDR1 is SGHTS and CDR2 YDEGEE. V lost 2 bases, J lost 8 bases, and 8 bases lay in between. The CDR3 region has the DNA TGTGCCAGCAGCTTTCTTTCGGATGAGCAGTTCTTC. Amino acid sequence: CASSFLSDEQFF.

The chain uses TRBV28 and TRBJ1-5; D ambiguous. CDR3 size: 15 residues. Germline V lookup: CDR1 MDHEN, CDR2 SYDVKM. Trimming stripped 3 bases from V and 6 bases from J, with 15 bases between. CDR3 coding DNA: TGTGCCAGCAGTTTGCGTACCTTATTGAGTCAGCCCCAGCATTTT. Translation: CASSLRTLLSQPQHF.

The rearrangement links TRBV10-3 to TRBJ1-4; tentative D call: TRBD1 (6 bases). The V end lost 0 bases, the J end lost 7 bases, and 12 bases lay between the germline ends. The CDR3 has 15 residues. Germline CDR1 and CDR2: ENHRY and SYGVKD. The CDR3, as DNA: TGTGCCATCAGTGAGTCGGGCCAGGGGTTTGAAAAACTGTTTTTT. Translating it yields CAISESGQGFEKLFF.

The count of this clone is one. The CDR3 coding sequence is TGTGCCAGCAGCTTAGGGTCTGGCGGGCGAACTCGCACAGATACGCAGTATTTT. Translating it yields CASSLGSGGRTRTDTQYF. The chain has TRBV7-9 and TRBJ2-3, with D maybe TRBD2 (5 bases). The germline CDR1 and CDR2 sequences are SEHNR and FQNEAQ (reference sequence). V lost 1 base and J 1 base, leaving 18 bases between the germline ends. CDR3 length: 18 amino acids.

This chain links TRBV9 with TRBJ1-3, with unresolved D. Trimming stripped 0 bases from V and 0 bases from J, with 10 bases between. The CDR3 sequence is 16 residues long. Germline V gene lookup returns CDR1 SGDLS and CDR2 YYNGEE. This CDR3 is CASSVDPVTSGNTIYF. The CDR3 bases are TGTGCCAGCAGCGTAGACCCAGTAACCTCTGGAAACACCATATATTTT.

The gene calls are TRBV28 and TRBJ2-2; weak D call: TRBD1 (5 bases). With 5 bases removed from V and 2 bases from J, the gap between germline ends came to 6 bases. Germline-derived CDR1 and CDR2 are MDHEN and SYDVKM. This CDR3 is built from 13 residues. This chain's CDR3 is CASSDSNTGELFF. The CDR3 nucleotides read TGTGCCAGCAGTGACAGTAACACCGGGGAGCTGTTTTTT.

This sequence joins TRBV11-2 and TRBJ2-3, with 7 bases that match TRBD2. Trimming took 1 base from V and 13 from J; bases not matched to a gene: 2. The CDR3 contains 11 residues. Looked up from germline, CDR1 is SGHAT and CDR2 is FQNNGV. The CDR3 DNA reads as TGTGCCAGCAGCTTAGCGGGGAGGGAGTATTTT. Translated: CASSLAGREYF.

This chain uses TRBV7-2 with TRBJ2-3; 15 bases agree with TRBD2. There are 18 residues in the CDR3. Germline values: CDR1 SGHTA, CDR2 FQGNSA. V trimming: 5 bases; J trimming: 2 bases; junction bases outside the gene matches: 8. As DNA, the CDR3 is TGTGCCAGCAGCCCGGGGACTAGCGGGGGGCGCTCCACAGATACGCAGTATTTT. Protein sequence: CASSPGTSGGRSTDTQYF.

This clone was picked up a small number of times. The chain couples TRBV6-1 to TRBJ2-7; possibly TRBD2 for D (6 bases). V shed 4 bases and J shed 3 bases, with 13 bases lying between them. The CDR3 consists of 14 residues. Looked up from germline, CDR1 is MNHNS and CDR2 is SASEGT. For the CDR3, the DNA is TGTGCCAGCAGTGTGGGGACTTCTGACTACGAGCAGTACTTC. Translation gives CASSVGTSDYEQYF.

The chain carries TRBV27 and TRBJ1-6; tentative D call: TRBD1 (5 bases). CDR1 is MNHEY and CDR2 is SMNVEV in the germline V gene (reference sequence). V gave up 3 bases and J gave up 9 bases, with 15 bases separating them. The CDR3 is 15 amino acids. The CDR3 nucleotides read TGTGCCAGCAGTTTCAAGGGGATTTCGGGTTCACCCCTCCACTTT. Translation gives CASSFKGISGSPLHF.

V and J are TRBV5-1 and TRBJ2-3; D is possibly TRBD1 (5 bases). CDR1 SGHRS and CDR2 YFSETQ come from the germline V gene. The CDR3 runs 14 residues. Trimming cost V 4 bases and J 2 bases, with 11 bases left between them. The CDR3 nucleotides read TGCGCCAGCAGCCCGGTACAGGTCACAGATACGCAGTATTTT. Translating gives CASSPVQVTDTQYF.

The genes are TRBV6-1 and TRBJ1-3; 7 bases map to TRBD1. The germline gives CDR1 MNHNS, CDR2 SASEGT. This CDR3 spans 14 amino acids. The V segment lost 3 bases and the J segment 1 base; nucleotides outside the gene matches: 0. CDR3 region: CASSEGQSGNTIYF. CDR3 DNA: TGTGCCAGCAGTGAGGGACAGTCTGGAAACACCATATATTTT.

The chain links TRBV29-1 to TRBJ2-5; 7 positions agree with TRBD1. The better agreement between TRBJ2-7 and the DNA end casts doubt on the J call. CDR3 length equals 12 residues. Germline lookup yields CDR1 SQVTM and CDR2 ANQGSEA. CDR3 sequence (DNA): TGCAGCGTTGGAGGGGGCAAAGGCGAGCAGTACTTC. It encodes CSVGGGKGEQYF.

The chain carries TRBV14 and TRBJ2-7; 8 bases match TRBD2. The CDR3 is 17 residues long. Germline V lookup: CDR1 SGHDN, CDR2 FVKESK. With V trimmed by 3 bases and J by 0 bases, 10 bases remained unmatched. The CDR3 coding sequence is TGTGCCAGCAGCCAGATACGGGGGGGATTCTCCTCCTACGAGCAGTACTTC. It codes for CASSQIRGGFSSYEQYF.